A single sample is the source of the 20 T cell receptor beta chains below, sequenced in a study of a mutant IDH1 vaccine in newly diagnosed glioma. Stated time point: week 35, safety follow-up. A single vaccine dose contained 300 ug of mutant IDH1 20-mer peptide, and topical imiquimod was used with it. Antigens of these TCRs are unknown. Using immunoSEQ multiplex PCR, the repertoire was profiled, and TCRdb retains in-frame clones only, with some absent. The profile shows tens of thousands of clones, roughly 90% of them singletons. Sample: PBMCs, taken from a glioma patient whose treatment included an IDH1 peptide vaccine. The receptors were sampled from a man aged 35 to 55 with glioma.

The J gene is TRBJ1-4, the V gene TRBV6-5; 9 bases are a match to TRBD1. In germline, CDR1 is MNHEY, CDR2 SVGAGI. The V and J ends lost 6 bases and 0 bases, in that order; junction bases with no gene match: 2. CDR3 length: 15 amino acids. DNA for the CDR3: TGTGCCAGCAGCGGACAGGGGTCAACTAATGAAAAACTGTTTTTT. It yields the protein CASSGQGSTNEKLFF.

The chain is built from TRBV14 and TRBJ2-3, with D hard to call. V gave up 5 bases and J gave up 2 bases, with 8 bases separating them. Germline CDR1 reads SGHDN; CDR2 reads FVKESK. This CDR3 is 13 amino acids long. The CDR3 loop is CASSRQFTDTQYF. CDR3 nucleotide sequence: TGTGCCAGCAGCAGACAATTCACAGATACGCAGTATTTT.

The DNA for the CDR3 is TGTGCCAGCTCACCACGAAGGACAGTCTATGGCTACACCTTC. Its translation is CASSPRRTVYGYTF. This sequence joins TRBV18 and TRBJ1-2, with TRBD1 as a possible D gene (6 bases). The V gene's germline CDR1 is KGHSH and CDR2 LQKENI. CDR3 length: 14 residues. Trimming left V 1 base short and J 4 bases short, with 10 bases between.

The rearrangement joins TRBV5-1 to TRBJ2-3; D possibly corresponds to TRBD2 (5 bases). The CDR3 sequence is 14 residues long. Germline V gene sequence: CDR1 SGHRS, CDR2 YFSETQ. V dropped 1 base and J dropped 4 bases, with 10 bases sitting between them. CDR3 sequence: CASSLSGSADTQYF. The CDR3 DNA sequence: TGCGCCAGCAGCTTGTCGGGGTCCGCAGATACGCAGTATTTT. Filled out from reference TRBV5-1 and TRBJ2-3, the complete variable domain reads KAGVTQTPRYLIKTRGQQVTLSCSPISGHRSVSWYQQTPGQGLQFLFEYFSETQRNKGNFPGRFSGRQFSNSRSEMNVSTLELGDSALYLCASSLSGSADTQYFGPGTRLTVL.

The CDR3 sequence is CASSLLAQETQYF. For the CDR3, the DNA is TGTGCCAGCAGCTTATTGGCTCAAGAGACCCAGTACTTC. The chain links TRBV11-2 to TRBJ2-5; D is ambiguous. This CDR3 is built from 13 residues. V lost 2 bases and J lost 2, with 6 bases in between. Germline assignment: CDR1 SGHAT and CDR2 FQNNGV.

This chain links TRBV5-6 with TRBJ2-7; TRBD2 aligns across 13 bases. V trimming: 0 bases; J trimming: 8 bases; junction bases outside the gene matches: 11. Per germline, CDR1 SGHDT and CDR2 YYEEEE. The CDR3 totals 17 residues. CDR3 sequence: CASSLDIRGTSGVKQYF. The CDR3 DNA sequence: TGTGCCAGCAGCTTGGATATCCGTGGGACTAGCGGGGTGAAGCAGTACTTC.

This rearrangement joins TRBV10-3 to TRBJ1-1, with TRBD1 matching 7 bases. Germline-derived CDR1 and CDR2 are ENHRY and SYGVKD. V lost 2 bases, J lost 8 bases, and 11 bases stayed unmatched. The CDR3 extends over 15 amino acids. The CDR3 coding sequence is TGTGCCATCAGTGAGGACAGGGCCCCAACTATGGAAGCTTTCTTT. Its translation: CAISEDRAPTMEAFF.

This clone has just one count. The rearrangement joins TRBV5-1 to TRBJ2-1; 11 nucleotides line up with TRBD2. The CDR3 is made up of 15 amino acids. Germline CDR1 reads SGHRS; CDR2 reads YFSETQ. V lost 4 bases to trimming and J lost 9 bases; unmatched junction nucleotides: 9. CDR3 DNA sequence: TGCGCCAGCAGCCCACTAGCGGGAGCCCTTGGTGAGCAGTTCTTC. Amino acids: CASSPLAGALGEQFF.

This clone has a handful of counts. V usage is TRBV5-1 and J usage is TRBJ2-5, with D tentatively TRBD1 or TRBD2 (5 bases each). Trimming cost V 0 bases and J 1 base, with 13 bases left between them. Germline V gives CDR1 SGHRS, CDR2 YFSETQ. The CDR3 extends over 16 amino acids. Here the CDR3 reads CASSLAAGTPQETQYF. In nucleotides, the CDR3 is TGCGCCAGCAGCTTGGCGGCAGGGACCCCCCAAGAGACCCAGTACTTC.

The rearrangement links TRBV7-9 to TRBJ1-2; no definite D call. This CDR3 has 14 residues. CDR1 SEHNR and CDR2 FQNEAQ come from the germline V gene (reference sequence). V gave up 3 bases and J gave up 1 base, with 9 bases separating them. The CDR3 DNA is TGTGCCAGCAGCTTTAACAACAATAACTATGGCTACACCTTC. This gives the protein CASSFNNNNYGYTF.

The chain recombines TRBV18 with TRBJ1-4, with D unclear. The CDR3 has 16 residues. Between the trimmed V and J ends, which lost 2 bases and 0 bases, there was a span of 10 bases. The germline V gene encodes CDR1 KGHSH and CDR2 LQKENI. The CDR3 spells CASSPFDPATNEKLFF. DNA of the CDR3: TGTGCCAGCTCACCATTCGATCCAGCAACTAATGAAAAACTGTTTTTT.

The genes are TRBV27 and TRBJ2-1; 8 bases are a match to TRBD2. After removal of 5 bases from V and 7 bases from J, the junction contained 28 bases not matched to a gene. Germline V gives CDR1 MNHEY, CDR2 SMNVEV (reference sequence). The CDR3 has 21 amino acids. CDR3 region: CASSPLKRSGRVQLFRNEQFF. The CDR3 nucleotides read TGTGCCAGCAGTCCCCTCAAAAGGAGCGGGAGAGTTCAGTTATTTAGGAATGAGCAGTTCTTC.

This chain uses TRBV6-6 with TRBJ1-1; TRBD1 matches at 7 bases. CDR3 length: 15 amino acids. Germline lookup yields CDR1 MNHNY and CDR2 SVGAGI (reference sequence). With 2 bases clipped from V and 6 bases from J, the junction kept 9 bases outside the gene matches. The CDR3 protein is CASSYGTAAGAEAFF. The CDR3 DNA reads TGTGCCAGCAGTTACGGGACAGCCGCGGGGGCTGAAGCTTTCTTT.

The V gene is TRBV27, the J gene TRBJ1-4, with a tentative D call TRBD1 (5 bases). This CDR3 contains 15 residues. Germline lookup yields CDR1 MNHEY and CDR2 SMNVEV (reference sequence). V was cut by 6 bases and J by 4 bases, with 15 bases left in between. The CDR3 nucleotides are TGTGCCAGCAGACCCGAGGGACGGATTAATGAAAAACTGTTTTTT. It specifies CASRPEGRINEKLFF. The full variable domain, in which reference TRBV27 and TRBJ1-4 provide the parts outside the CDR3, is EAQVTQNPRYLITVTGKKLTVTCSQNMNHEYMSWYRQDPGLGLRQIYYSMNVEVTDKGDVPEGYKVSRKEKRNFPLILESPSPNQTSLYFCASRPEGRINEKLFFGSGTQLSVL.

V usage is TRBV5-1 and J usage is TRBJ2-2; 10 nucleotides agree with TRBD2. The CDR3 has 15 amino acids. V trimming: 4 bases; J trimming: 6 bases; junction bases outside the gene matches: 6. Germline CDR1 and CDR2: SGHRS and YFSETQ. CDR3 nucleotides: TGCGCCAGCAGCCGAGCCAGCGGGAGGGCCGGGGAGCTGTTTTTT. Its protein product is CASSRASGRAGELFF. The full variable domain, in which reference TRBV5-1 and TRBJ2-2 provide the parts outside the CDR3, is KAGVTQTPRYLIKTRGQQVTLSCSPISGHRSVSWYQQTPGQGLQFLFEYFSETQRNKGNFPGRFSGRQFSNSRSEMNVSTLELGDSALYLCASSRASGRAGELFFGEGSRLTVL.

This chain links TRBV6-1 with TRBJ2-1; 8 nucleotides align to TRBD2. The CDR3 sequence is 14 residues long. Germline V lookup: CDR1 MNHNS, CDR2 SASEGT. Trimming cost V 6 bases and J 6 bases; bases outside gene matches: 7. The CDR3 DNA reads TGTGCCAGCAGAGGGACTAGGTCCCGCAATGAGCAGTTCTTC. Its translation: CASRGTRSRNEQFF.

The V and J genes are TRBV4-3 and TRBJ2-7; TRBD1 aligns across 9 bases. This CDR3 is 14 amino acids long. CDR1 LGHNA and CDR2 YSLEER come from the germline V gene. V shed 4 bases, J shed 4 bases, and the junction held 5 bases outside the gene matches. The DNA for the CDR3 is TGCGCCAGCAGCCCCGGGACAGGGCTATACGAGCAGTACTTC. The encoded protein is CASSPGTGLYEQYF.

The rearrangement joins TRBV5-1 to TRBJ2-7; D perhaps matches TRBD1 (5 bases). CDR1 is SGHRS and CDR2 is YFSETQ in the germline V gene. The V gene lost 4 bases and the J gene lost 3 bases, with 11 bases spanning the gap. The CDR3 is 13 amino acids. DNA of the CDR3: TGCGCCAGCAGCGAAAGGGGTGTCTACGAGCAGTACTTC. Protein product: CASSERGVYEQYF.

This chain connects TRBV18 to TRBJ2-5, with 7 bases that match TRBD1. J lost 1 base, V lost 3 bases, and 2 bases had no gene match. The CDR3 loop spans 14 amino acids. The germline V gene has CDR1 KGHSH and CDR2 LQKENI. CDR3 loop: CASSPGQIQETQYF. As DNA, the CDR3 is TGTGCCAGCTCACCGGGACAGATCCAAGAGACCCAGTACTTC.

Here the CDR3 DNA reads TGCGCCAGCAGTGACATAGGGGGACAGCCCCAGCATTTT. Protein product: CASSDIGGQPQHF. The genes are TRBV10-1 and TRBJ1-5, with TRBD1 as a possible D gene (6 bases). This CDR3 is 13 amino acids long. The ends were cut back, 3 bases at V and 7 bases at J, with 10 bases in the middle. Germline CDR1 reads WNHNN; CDR2 reads SYGVQD (reference sequence).